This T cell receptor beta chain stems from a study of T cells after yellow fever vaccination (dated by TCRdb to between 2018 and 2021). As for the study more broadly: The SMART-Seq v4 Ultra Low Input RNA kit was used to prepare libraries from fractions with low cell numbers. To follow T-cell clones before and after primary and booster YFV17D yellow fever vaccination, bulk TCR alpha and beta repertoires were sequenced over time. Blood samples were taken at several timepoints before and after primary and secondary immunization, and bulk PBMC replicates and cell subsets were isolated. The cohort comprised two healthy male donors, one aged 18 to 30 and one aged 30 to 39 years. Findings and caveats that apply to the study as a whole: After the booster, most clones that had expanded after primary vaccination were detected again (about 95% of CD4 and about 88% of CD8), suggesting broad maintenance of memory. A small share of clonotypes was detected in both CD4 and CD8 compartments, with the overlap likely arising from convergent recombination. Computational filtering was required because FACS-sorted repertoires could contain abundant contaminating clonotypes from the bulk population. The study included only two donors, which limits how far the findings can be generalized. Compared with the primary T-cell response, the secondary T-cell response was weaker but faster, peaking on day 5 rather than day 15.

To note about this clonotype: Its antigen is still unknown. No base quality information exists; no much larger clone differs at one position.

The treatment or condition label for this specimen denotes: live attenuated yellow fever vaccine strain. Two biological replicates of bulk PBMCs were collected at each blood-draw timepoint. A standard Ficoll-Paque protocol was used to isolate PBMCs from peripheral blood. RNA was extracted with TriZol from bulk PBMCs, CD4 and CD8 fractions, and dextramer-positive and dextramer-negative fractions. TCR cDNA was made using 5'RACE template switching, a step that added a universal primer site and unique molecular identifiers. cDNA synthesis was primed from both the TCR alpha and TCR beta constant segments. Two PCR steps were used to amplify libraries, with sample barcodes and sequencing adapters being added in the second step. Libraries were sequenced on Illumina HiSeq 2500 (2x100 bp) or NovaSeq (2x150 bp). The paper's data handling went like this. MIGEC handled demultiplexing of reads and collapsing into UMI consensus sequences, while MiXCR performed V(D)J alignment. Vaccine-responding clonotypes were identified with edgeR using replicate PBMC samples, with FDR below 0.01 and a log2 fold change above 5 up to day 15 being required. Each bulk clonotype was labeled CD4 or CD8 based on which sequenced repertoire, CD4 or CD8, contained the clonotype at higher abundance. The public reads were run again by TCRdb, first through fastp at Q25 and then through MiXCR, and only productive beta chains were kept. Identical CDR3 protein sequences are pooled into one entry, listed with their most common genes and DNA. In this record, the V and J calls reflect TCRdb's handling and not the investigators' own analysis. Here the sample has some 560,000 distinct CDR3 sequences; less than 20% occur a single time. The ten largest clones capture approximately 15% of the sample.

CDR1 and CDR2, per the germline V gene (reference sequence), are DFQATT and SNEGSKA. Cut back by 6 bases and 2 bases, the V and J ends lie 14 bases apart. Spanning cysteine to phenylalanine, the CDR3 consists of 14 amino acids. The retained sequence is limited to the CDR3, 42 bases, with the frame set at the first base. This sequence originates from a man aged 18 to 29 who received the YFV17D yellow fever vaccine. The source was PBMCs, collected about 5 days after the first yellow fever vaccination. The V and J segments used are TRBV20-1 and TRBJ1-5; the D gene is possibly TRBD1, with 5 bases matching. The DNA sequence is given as TGCAGTGCGCGGAGGCTGGGGGGCAATCAGCCCCAGCATTTT. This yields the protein CSARRLGGNQPQHF.